This paragraph covers one T cell receptor (beta chain) sequence. Its matching antigen is unknown. Only in-frame clones appear in the TCRdb table, and some are missing; sequencing was by immunoSEQ multiplex PCR. The data contain over 70,000 clones, about 90% of them singletons. CDR3 length: 17 residues. These data come from a study of T cell responses to AZD1222 COVID-19 vaccine. The study's findings and limits: Clonal diversity was possibly underestimated; the donors were predominantly white British and more often female.

The specimen was peripheral blood, collected on day 0 of MenACWY control vaccination. The source is an adult in good health. The J gene is TRBJ1-1, the V gene TRBV21-1. TRBV21-1 is labeled a pseudogene. The CDR3 DNA reads as TGTGCCAGCAGCAAAGATGAGGCCCACCCCCCGGGAACTGAAGCTTTCTTT. This codes for CASSKDEAHPPGTEAFF.